The entry below describes one TCR beta chain. There is no known antigen for this receptor. Within one base of it there is no much larger clone, and no base qualities were kept. These reads were obtained on an Illumina HiSeq 1500. TCRdb trimmed the raw reads at Q25, called clones with MiXCR and kept productive beta chains. Each CDR3 protein gets just one entry, which takes the most common genes and DNA from the rows behind it. The sample profile shows roughly 700,000 distinct CDR3 sequences; around a third of them were found once. Together, the top ten hold 15% to 20% of the sample. The entry originates in a study of T cell repertoires in cytomegalovirus infection (dated by TCRdb to 2018 to 2020). Regarding the research as a whole: Recently identified HLA-C-restricted CMV epitopes, whose presentation resists viral immunomodulation, were targeted by peptide stimulations together with well-studied HLA-B-restricted epitopes. Because public TCR beta signatures pointed to carriage of CMV infection together with the matching HLA type, the HLA type of each donor mattered for the analysis. Points the paper makes about the study in general: The ex vivo response was dominated by HLA-C-restricted CMV-specific TCR beta clonotypes, which also provided the single most frequent clonotype in two of eight donors. Carriers of CMV infection plus the relevant HLA type were discriminated by the cumulative frequency of public TCR beta family members in the study cohort and in an independent roughly 380-donor cohort.

The treatment or condition label for this specimen denotes: in vitro stimulation with specific CMV peptide epitopes to enrich CMV-specific T cells. From cysteine to phenylalanine, the CDR3 is 17 amino acids long. The CDR3 DNA has 51 bases and is translated from base 1. CDR1 and CDR2 are read off the germline V gene as MNHGY and SAAAGT. The junction shows trimming of 0 bases on V and 9 bases on J, plus 18 bases between the germline ends. The receptor was isolated from a human donor in good health (CMV status not recorded). Some clones in this sample may be carry-over from other donors' samples. Sample: cultured PBMCs, taken from culture after CMV antigen stimulation. This sequence uses TRBV6-8 and TRBJ1-6; the D gene cannot be named for sure. The CDR3 corresponds to CASSYSDGQNGLSPLHF. The bases read TGTGCCAGCAGTTACTCCGACGGGCAGAACGGACTTTCACCCCTCCACTTT.